The 8 T cell receptor beta chains given below trace back to one sample, sequenced in a study of T cells in Graves' hyperthyroidism and ophthalmopathy. Researchers took RNA transcripts and amplified the TCR beta CDR3 regions from them. A first-round RT-PCR of the TCR CDR3 used the HTBI primer set. TCRdb re-derived calls from the multiplex PCR reads in MiXCR, one entry per CDR3 protein. The table lists nearly 600,000 distinct CDR3 sequences, about 14% of them singletons. Sequenced: blood. These receptors were collected from a woman aged 25 to 39 with Graves' hyperthyroidism that later progressed to Graves' ophthalmopathy.

Of note for this clonotype: Sequence at one end of the junction differs from germline and may be a read error. The chain is built from TRBV7-3 and TRBJ2-2; D is ambiguous. CDR1 and CDR2 (germline): SGHTA, FQGTGA. The CDR3 extends over 12 amino acids. This CDR3 is CASGFTPGELFF. The CDR3 nucleotides are TGTGCCAGCGGCTTCACCCCCGGGGAGCTGTTTTTT.

This clonotype was recorded many times. This chain links TRBV3-1 with TRBJ2-4; D remains ambiguous. Germline V lookup: CDR1 LGHDT, CDR2 YNNKEL (reference sequence). The CDR3 has 16 residues. Between the trimmed V and J ends, which lost 5 bases and 0 bases, there was a span of 14 bases. The CDR3: CASSASTDLAKNIQYF. In DNA form, the CDR3 reads TGTGCCAGCAGCGCAAGCACAGACCTAGCCAAAAACATTCAGTACTTC. The full variable domain, its missing parts supplied by reference TRBV3-1 and TRBJ2-4, is DTAVSQTPKYLVTQMGNDKSIKCEQNLGHDTMYWYKQDSKKFLKIMFSYNNKELIINETVPNRFSPKSPDKAHLNLHINSLELGDSAVYFCASSASTDLAKNIQYFGAGTRLSVL.

Concerning this clonotype: This may be a read error, as it is one base from a much larger clone. The chain uses TRBV14 and TRBJ2-7, with 8 bases lining up with TRBD2. Looked up from germline, CDR1 is SGHDN and CDR2 is FVKESK. The CDR3 has 15 amino acids. The CDR3 region is CASSQQLGLDYEEYF. For the CDR3, the DNA is TGTGCCAGCAGCCAACAGTTGGGACTAGACTACGAGGAGTACTTC.

This clonotype was seen more than once but under ten times. A much bigger clone sits one base away, suggesting this may be a read error. The rearrangement links TRBV9 to TRBJ2-7; D uncertain. There are 12 residues in the CDR3. Germline V gene lookup returns CDR1 SGDLS and CDR2 YYNGEE. V lost 3 bases, J lost 0 bases, and 4 bases lay in between. CDR3 region: CASSANSYEQYF. The CDR3 bases are TGTGCCAGCAGCGCCAACTCCTACGAGCAGTACTTC.

This clonotype was seen more than once but under ten times. The chain joins TRBV6-5 to TRBJ1-6; no clear D gene. Between the trimmed V and J ends, which lost 6 bases and 6 bases, there was a span of 6 bases. This CDR3 is built from 12 residues. Per germline, CDR1 MNHEY and CDR2 SVGAGI. This chain's CDR3 is CASRNFNSPLHF. The CDR3 bases are TGTGCCAGCAGAAACTTTAATTCACCCCTCCACTTT.

This chain uses TRBV28 with TRBJ2-7; TRBD2 matches 14 bases. V lost 5 bases and J lost 5; bases outside the gene matches: 8. Germline loops: CDR1 MDHEN, CDR2 SYDVKM. CDR3 size: 16 residues. CDR3 DNA: TGTGCCAGCAGTGTGCTGACTAGCGGGAGGGACCACGAGCAGTACTTC. Amino acids: CASSVLTSGRDHEQYF. Looking up the rest from reference TRBV28 and TRBJ2-7 gives the full variable domain: DVKVTQSSRYLVKRTGEKVFLECVQDMDHENMFWYRQDPGLGLRLIYFSYDVKMKEKGDIPEGYSVSREKKERFSLILESASTNQTSMYLCASSVLTSGRDHEQYFGPGTRLTVT.

The chain carries TRBV20-1 and TRBJ2-2; 9 nucleotides match TRBD2. CDR1 and CDR2 (germline): DFQATT, SNEGSKA (reference sequence). J lost 1 base, V lost 0 bases, and 6 bases had no gene match. This CDR3 spans 17 amino acids. Here the CDR3 DNA reads TGCAGTGCTAGAGATCGTCGACTAGCGGAGAACACCGGGGAGCTGTTTTTT. Its protein is CSARDRRLAENTGELFF.

The chain carries TRBV27 and TRBJ1-1, with 7 bases identical to TRBD1. The CDR3 runs to 14 residues. V dropped 3 bases and J dropped 1; count of bases not matched to a gene: 2. From germline, CDR1 is MNHEY and CDR2 SMNVEV (reference sequence). This chain's CDR3 is CASSFDRENTEAFF. Here the CDR3 DNA reads TGTGCCAGCAGTTTCGACAGGGAGAACACTGAAGCTTTCTTT.